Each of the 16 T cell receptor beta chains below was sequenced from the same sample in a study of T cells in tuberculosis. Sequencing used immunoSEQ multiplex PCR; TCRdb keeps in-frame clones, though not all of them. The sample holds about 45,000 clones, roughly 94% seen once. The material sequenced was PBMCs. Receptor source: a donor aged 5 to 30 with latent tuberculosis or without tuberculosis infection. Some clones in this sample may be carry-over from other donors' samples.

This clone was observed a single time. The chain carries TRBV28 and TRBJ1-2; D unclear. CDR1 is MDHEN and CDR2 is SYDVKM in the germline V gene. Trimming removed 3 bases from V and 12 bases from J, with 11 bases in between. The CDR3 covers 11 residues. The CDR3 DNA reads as TGTGCCAGCAGTTTCTCCAGGTCCCACACCTTC. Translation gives CASSFSRSHTF.

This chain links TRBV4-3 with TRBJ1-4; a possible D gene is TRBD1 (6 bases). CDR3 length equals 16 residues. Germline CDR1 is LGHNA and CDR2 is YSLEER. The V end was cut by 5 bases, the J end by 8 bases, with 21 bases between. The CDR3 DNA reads TGCGCCAGCAGCTCTGTTTGGGACAAAACTGACGAAAAACTGTTTTTT. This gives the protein CASSSVWDKTDEKLFF.

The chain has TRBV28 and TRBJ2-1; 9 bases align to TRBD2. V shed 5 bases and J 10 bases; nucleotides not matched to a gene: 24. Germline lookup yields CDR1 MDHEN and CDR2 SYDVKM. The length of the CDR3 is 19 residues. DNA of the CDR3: TGTGCCAGCAGTCCCTTAGCGGGAGAGCGATACATAATGAGTTTAGAGCAGTTCTTC. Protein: CASSPLAGERYIMSLEQFF.

CDR3: CAGGTSGTDTQYF. CDR3 DNA sequence: TGTGCCGGAGGGACTAGCGGGACAGATACGCAGTATTTT. The J gene is TRBJ2-3, the V gene TRBV28; 12 bases fit TRBD2. Germline V gene sequence: CDR1 MDHEN, CDR2 SYDVKM. V trimming: 11 bases; J trimming: 3 bases; junction bases outside the gene matches: 3. This CDR3 comprises 13 residues. The whole variable domain, filled in from reference TRBV28 and TRBJ2-3, reads DVKVTQSSRYLVKRTGEKVFLECVQDMDHENMFWYRQDPGLGLRLIYFSYDVKMKEKGDIPEGYSVSREKKERFSLILESASTNQTSMYLCAGGTSGTDTQYFGPGTRLTVL.

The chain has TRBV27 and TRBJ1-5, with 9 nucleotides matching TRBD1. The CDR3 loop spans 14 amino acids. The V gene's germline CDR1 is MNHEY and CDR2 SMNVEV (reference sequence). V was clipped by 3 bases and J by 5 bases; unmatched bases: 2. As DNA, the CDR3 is TGTGCCAGCAGTTTCGGACAGGGGTATCAGCCCCAGCATTTT. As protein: CASSFGQGYQPQHF.

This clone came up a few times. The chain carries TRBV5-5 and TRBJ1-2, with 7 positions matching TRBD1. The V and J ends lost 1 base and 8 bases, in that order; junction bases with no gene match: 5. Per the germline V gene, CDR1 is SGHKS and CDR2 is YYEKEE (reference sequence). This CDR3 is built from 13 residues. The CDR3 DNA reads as TGTGCCAGCAGCTTGAACAGGGGATACGGCTACACCTTC. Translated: CASSLNRGYGYTF.

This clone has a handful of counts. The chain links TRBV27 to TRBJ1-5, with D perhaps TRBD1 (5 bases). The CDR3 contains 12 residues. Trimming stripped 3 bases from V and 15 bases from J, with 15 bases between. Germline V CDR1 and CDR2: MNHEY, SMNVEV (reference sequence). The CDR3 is CASSFIKGPRHF. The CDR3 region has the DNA TGTGCCAGCAGTTTCATTAAGGGGCCAAGGCATTTT.

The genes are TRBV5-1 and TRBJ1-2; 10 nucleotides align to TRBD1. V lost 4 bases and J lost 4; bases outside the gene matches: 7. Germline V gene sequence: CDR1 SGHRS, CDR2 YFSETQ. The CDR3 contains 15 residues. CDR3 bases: TGCGCCAGCAGCGACCCGGGACAGGGGACCTATGGCTACACCTTC. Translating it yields CASSDPGQGTYGYTF.

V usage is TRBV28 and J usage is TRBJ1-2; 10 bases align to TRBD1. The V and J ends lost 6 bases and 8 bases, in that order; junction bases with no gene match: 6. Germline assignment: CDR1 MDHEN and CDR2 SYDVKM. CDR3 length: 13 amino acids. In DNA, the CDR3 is TGTGCCAGCAGATCGGGACAGGGGAACGGCTACACCTTC. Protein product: CASRSGQGNGYTF.

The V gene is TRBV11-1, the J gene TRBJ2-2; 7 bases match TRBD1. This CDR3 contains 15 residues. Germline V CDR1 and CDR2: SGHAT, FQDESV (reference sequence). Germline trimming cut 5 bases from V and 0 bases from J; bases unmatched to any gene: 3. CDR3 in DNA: TGTGCCAGCAGCCCGGACAGGACGAACACCGGGGAGCTGTTTTTT. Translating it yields CASSPDRTNTGELFF. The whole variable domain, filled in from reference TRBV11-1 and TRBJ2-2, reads EAEVAQSPRYKITEKSQAVAFWCDPISGHATLYWYRQILGQGPELLVQFQDESVVDDSQLPKDRFSAERLKGVDSTLKIQPAELGDSAMYLCASSPDRTNTGELFFGEGSRLTVL.

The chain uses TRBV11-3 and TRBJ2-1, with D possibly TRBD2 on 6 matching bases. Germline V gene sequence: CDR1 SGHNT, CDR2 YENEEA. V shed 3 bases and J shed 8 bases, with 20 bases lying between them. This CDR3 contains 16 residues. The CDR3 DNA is TGTGCCAGCAGCTTTCACACTAGCAGGAAAATGTATGAGCAGTTCTTC. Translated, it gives CASSFHTSRKMYEQFF.

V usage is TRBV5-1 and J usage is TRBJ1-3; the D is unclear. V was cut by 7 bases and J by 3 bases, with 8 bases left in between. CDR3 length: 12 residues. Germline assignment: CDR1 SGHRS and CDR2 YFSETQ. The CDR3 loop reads CASGLDGNTIYF. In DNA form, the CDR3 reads TGCGCCAGCGGACTCGATGGAAACACCATATATTTT.

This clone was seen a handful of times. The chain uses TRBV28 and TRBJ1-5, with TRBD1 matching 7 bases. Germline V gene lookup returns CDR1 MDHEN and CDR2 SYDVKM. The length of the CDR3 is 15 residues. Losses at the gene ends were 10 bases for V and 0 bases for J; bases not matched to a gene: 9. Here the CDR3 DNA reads TGTGCCACCAGACAGGGCAAGTATAGCAATCAGCCCCAGCATTTT. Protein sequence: CATRQGKYSNQPQHF.

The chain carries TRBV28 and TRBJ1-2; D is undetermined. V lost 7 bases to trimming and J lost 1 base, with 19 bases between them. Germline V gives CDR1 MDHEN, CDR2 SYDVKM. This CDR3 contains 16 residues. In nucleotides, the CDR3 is TGTGCCAGCATTTCCCAGACACCCTCTTTTAACTATGGCTACACCTTC. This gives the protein CASISQTPSFNYGYTF.

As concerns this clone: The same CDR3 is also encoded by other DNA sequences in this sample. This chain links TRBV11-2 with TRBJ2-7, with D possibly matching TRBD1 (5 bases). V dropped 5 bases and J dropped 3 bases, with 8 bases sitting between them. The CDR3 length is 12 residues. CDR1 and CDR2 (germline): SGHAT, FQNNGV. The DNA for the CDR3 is TGTGCCAGCAGCCGTCAGGGCTACGAGCAGTACTTC. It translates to CASSRQGYEQYF.

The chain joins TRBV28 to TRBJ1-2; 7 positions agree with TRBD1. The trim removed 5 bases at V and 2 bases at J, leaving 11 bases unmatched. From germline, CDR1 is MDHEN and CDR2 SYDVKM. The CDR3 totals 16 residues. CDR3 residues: CASSPRGDSSNYGYTF. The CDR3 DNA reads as TGTGCCAGCAGTCCCCGAGGGGACAGTTCCAACTATGGCTACACCTTC.